This T cell receptor (beta chain) was captured in a study of a mutant IDH1 vaccine in newly diagnosed glioma. Study context: In some groups vaccination began 4-6 weeks post-radiotherapy; others received it with temozolomide.

The ends were cut back, 1 base at V and 2 bases at J, with 10 bases in the middle. The CDR3 contains 14 residues. CDR1 is SGHDT and CDR2 is YYEEEE in the germline V gene. The table came from immunoSEQ multiplex PCR; TCRdb's copy has only in-frame clones and leaves some out. The sample holds about 30,000 clones, over 65% seen once. Only one count was recorded for this clone. Antigen specificity is unknown. Stated time point: week 35, safety follow-up. With topical imiquimod, each dose of the vaccine consisted of 300 ug of mutant IDH1 20-mer peptide. The clonotype was recovered from a woman aged 40 to 55 with glioma. This sample comprised PBMCs, obtained from a glioma patient whose treatment included an IDH1 peptide vaccine. The rearrangement joins TRBV5-6 to TRBJ2-7; possibly TRBD1 for D (6 bases). The CDR3 loop is CASSLRDNPYEQYF. The CDR3 DNA follows: TGTGCCAGCAGCTTGAGGGACAACCCCTACGAGCAGTACTTC.